This TCR beta chain was sequenced for a study of T cell repertoires in cytomegalovirus infection. Study findings and constraints: CMV carriers with the relevant HLA were identified by cumulative public TCR beta family frequency.

TCRdb re-called the reads through MiXCR, storing one row per CDR3 protein. In the table there are around 100,000 distinct CDR3 sequences, about a tenth of which are singletons. Many counts were recorded for this clonotype. No antigen is known for it. The V gene's germline CDR1 is SGHNT and CDR2 YENEEA. The CDR3 has 16 amino acids. The germline V and J ends were trimmed by 0 bases and 1 base, with 12 bases remaining between them. The J gene is TRBJ1-1, the V gene TRBV11-3; D is unresolved. The sample comprised PBMCs, sequenced either directly or after in vitro stimulation (not recorded which). This TCR derives from a human donor in good health (CMV status not recorded). Some clones in this sample may be carry-over from other donors' samples. CDR3: CASSLESWAGNTEAFF. Here the CDR3 DNA reads TGTGCCAGCAGCTTAGAAAGTTGGGCAGGGAACACTGAAGCTTTCTTT.